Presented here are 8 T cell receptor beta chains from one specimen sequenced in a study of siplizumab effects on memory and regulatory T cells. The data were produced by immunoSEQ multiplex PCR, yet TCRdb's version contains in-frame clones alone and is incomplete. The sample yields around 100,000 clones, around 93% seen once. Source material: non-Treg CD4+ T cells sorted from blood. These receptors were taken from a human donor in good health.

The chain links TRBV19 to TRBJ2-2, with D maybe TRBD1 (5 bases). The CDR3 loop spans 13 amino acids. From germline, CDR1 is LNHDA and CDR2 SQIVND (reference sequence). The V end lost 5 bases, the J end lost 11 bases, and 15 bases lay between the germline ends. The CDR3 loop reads CASSSSGAKELFF. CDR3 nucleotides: TGTGCCAGTAGTTCGTCTGGGGCTAAAGAGCTGTTTTTT.

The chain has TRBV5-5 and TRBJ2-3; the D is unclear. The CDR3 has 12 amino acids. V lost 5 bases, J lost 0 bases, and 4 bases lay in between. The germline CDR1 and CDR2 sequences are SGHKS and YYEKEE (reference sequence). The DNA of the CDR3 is TGTGCCAGCAGACTTAGCACAGATACGCAGTATTTT. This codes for CASRLSTDTQYF.

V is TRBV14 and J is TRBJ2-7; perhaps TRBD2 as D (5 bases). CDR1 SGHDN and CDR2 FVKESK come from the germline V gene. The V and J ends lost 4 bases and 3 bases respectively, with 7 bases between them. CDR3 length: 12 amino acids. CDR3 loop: CASSRTSYEQYF. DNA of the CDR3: TGTGCCAGCAGCCGAACTAGCTACGAGCAGTACTTC.

CDR3 loop: CASSVQADLTDTQYF. Written as DNA, the CDR3 is TGCGCCAGCAGTGTTCAAGCGGACCTCACAGATACGCAGTATTTT. The J gene is TRBJ2-3, the V gene TRBV10-1, with D possibly matching TRBD2 (5 bases). CDR1 is WNHNN, CDR2 SYGVQD, per germline (reference sequence). The CDR3 is made up of 15 amino acids. V lost 4 bases and J lost 2, with 13 bases in between.

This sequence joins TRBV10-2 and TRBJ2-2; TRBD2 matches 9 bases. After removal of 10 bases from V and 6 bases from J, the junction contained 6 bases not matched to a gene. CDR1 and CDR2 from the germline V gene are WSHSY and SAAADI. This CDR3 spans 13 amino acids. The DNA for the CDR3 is TGCGCCACAGGGGTAGCGGGAGCCGGGGAGCTGTTTTTT. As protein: CATGVAGAGELFF.

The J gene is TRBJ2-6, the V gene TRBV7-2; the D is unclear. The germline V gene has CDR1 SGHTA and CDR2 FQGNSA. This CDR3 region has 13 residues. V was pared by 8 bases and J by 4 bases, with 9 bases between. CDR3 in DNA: TGTGCCAGCGGGCCCGGGGGGGCCAACGTCCTGACTTTC. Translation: CASGPGGANVLTF.

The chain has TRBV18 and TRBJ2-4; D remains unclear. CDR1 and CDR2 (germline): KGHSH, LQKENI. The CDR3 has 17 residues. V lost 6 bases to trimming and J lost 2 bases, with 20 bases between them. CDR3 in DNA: TGTGCCAGCTCCGTTCGGGCAGCCGCGCTTACCAAAAACATTCAGTACTTC. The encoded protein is CASSVRAAALTKNIQYF.

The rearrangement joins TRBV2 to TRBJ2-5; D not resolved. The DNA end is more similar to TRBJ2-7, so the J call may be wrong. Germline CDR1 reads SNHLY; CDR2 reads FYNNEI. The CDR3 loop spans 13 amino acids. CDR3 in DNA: TGTGCCAGCAGTCCCGAAGTAATGTCCGAGCAGTACTTC. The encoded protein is CASSPEVMSEQYF.